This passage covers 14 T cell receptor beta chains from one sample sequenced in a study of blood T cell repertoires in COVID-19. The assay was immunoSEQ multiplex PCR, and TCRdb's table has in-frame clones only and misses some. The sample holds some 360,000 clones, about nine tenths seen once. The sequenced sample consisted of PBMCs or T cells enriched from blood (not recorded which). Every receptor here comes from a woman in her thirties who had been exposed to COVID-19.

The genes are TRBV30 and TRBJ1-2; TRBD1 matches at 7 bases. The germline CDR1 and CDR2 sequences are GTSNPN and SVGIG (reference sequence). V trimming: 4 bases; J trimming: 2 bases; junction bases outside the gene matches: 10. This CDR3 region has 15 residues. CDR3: CAWTGPGQQNYGYTF. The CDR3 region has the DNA TGTGCCTGGACCGGACCGGGACAGCAGAACTATGGCTACACCTTC. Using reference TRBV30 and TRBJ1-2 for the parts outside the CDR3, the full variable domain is SQTIHQWPATLVQPVGSPLSLECTVEGTSNPNLYWYRQAAGRGLQLLFYSVGIGQISSEVPQNLSASRPQDRQFILSSKKLLLSDSGFYLCAWTGPGQQNYGYTFGSGTRLTVV.

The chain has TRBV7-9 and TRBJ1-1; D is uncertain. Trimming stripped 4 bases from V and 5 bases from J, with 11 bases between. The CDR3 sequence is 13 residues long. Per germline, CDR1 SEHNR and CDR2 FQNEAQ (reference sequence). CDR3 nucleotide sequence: TGTGCCAGCAGCTACTACGATTCGACTGAAGCTTTCTTT. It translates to CASSYYDSTEAFF. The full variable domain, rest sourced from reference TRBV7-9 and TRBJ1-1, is DTGVSQNPRHKITKRGQNVTFRCDPISEHNRLYWYRQTLGQGPEFLTYFQNEAQLEKSRLLSDRFSAERPKGSFSTLEIQRTEQGDSAMYLCASSYYDSTEAFFGQGTRLTVV.

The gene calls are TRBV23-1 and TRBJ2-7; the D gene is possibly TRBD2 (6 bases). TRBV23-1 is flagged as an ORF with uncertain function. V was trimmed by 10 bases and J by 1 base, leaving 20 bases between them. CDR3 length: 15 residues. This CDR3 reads CATNPESEGSYEQYF. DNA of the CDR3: TGCGCCACCAACCCCGAATCGGAGGGATCCTACGAGCAGTACTTC.

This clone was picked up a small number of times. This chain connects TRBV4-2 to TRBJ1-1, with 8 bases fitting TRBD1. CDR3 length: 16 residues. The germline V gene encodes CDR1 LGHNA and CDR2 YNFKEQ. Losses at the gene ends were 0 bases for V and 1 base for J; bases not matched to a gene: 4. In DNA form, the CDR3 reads TGTGCCAGCAGCCAAGATCGGACAGGGTGGAACACTGAAGCTTTCTTT. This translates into CASSQDRTGWNTEAFF.

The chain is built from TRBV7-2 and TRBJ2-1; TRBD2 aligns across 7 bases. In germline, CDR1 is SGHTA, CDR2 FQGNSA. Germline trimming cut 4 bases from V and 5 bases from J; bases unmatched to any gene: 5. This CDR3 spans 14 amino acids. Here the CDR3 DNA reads TGTGCCAGCAGCTCGATAGGGACTAACAATGAGCAGTTCTTC. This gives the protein CASSSIGTNNEQFF.

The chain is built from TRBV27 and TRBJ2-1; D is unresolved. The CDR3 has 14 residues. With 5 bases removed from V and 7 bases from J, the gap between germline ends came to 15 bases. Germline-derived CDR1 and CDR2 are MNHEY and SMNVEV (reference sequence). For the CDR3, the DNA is TGTGCCAGCAGTGCTGTCGAGGAGTTAAATGAGCAGTTCTTC. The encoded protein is CASSAVEELNEQFF.

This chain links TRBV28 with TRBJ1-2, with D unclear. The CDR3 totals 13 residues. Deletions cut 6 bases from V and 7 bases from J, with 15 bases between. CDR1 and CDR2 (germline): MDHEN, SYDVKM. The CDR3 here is CASSLLGFPGYTF. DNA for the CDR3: TGTGCCAGCAGCCTCCTCGGGTTTCCTGGCTACACCTTC.

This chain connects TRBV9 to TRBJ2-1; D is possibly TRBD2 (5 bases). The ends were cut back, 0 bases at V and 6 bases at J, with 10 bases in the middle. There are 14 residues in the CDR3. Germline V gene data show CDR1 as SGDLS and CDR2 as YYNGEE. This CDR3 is CASSVVSGSNEQFF. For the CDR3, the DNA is TGTGCCAGCAGCGTAGTTTCGGGGAGCAATGAGCAGTTCTTC.

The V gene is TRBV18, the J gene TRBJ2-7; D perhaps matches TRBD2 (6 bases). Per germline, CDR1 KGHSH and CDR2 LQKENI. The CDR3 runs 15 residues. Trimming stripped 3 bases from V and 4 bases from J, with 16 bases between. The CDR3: CASSPPGMLAYEQYF. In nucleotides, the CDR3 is TGTGCCAGCTCACCCCCGGGGATGCTAGCGTACGAGCAGTACTTC.

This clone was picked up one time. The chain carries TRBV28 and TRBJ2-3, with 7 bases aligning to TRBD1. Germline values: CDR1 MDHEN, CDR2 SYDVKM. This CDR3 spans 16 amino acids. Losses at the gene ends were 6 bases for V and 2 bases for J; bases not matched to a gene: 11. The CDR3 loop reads CASSPEDRFATDTQYF. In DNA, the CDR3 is TGTGCCAGCAGCCCTGAGGACAGGTTCGCCACAGATACGCAGTATTTT.

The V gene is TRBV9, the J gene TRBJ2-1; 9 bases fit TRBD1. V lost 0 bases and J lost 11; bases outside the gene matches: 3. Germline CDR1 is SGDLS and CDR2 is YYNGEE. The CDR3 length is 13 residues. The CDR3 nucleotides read TGTGCCAGCAGCGTAGAGGGACAGGGAAAGCAGTTCTTC. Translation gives CASSVEGQGKQFF.

CDR3 protein: CASSLRGLYSNQPQHF. The CDR3 region has the DNA TGTGCCAGCAGCTTACGGGGACTCTATAGCAATCAGCCCCAGCATTTT. This rearrangement joins TRBV5-6 to TRBJ1-5; D possibly corresponds to TRBD1 (5 bases). This CDR3 region has 16 residues. The germline CDR1 and CDR2 sequences are SGHDT and YYEEEE. The ends were cut back, 2 bases at V and 0 bases at J, with 12 bases in the middle. The full variable domain, in which reference TRBV5-6 and TRBJ1-5 provide the parts outside the CDR3, is DAGVTQSPTHLIKTRGQQVTLRCSPKSGHDTVSWYQQALGQGPQFIFQYYEEEERQRGNFPDRFSGHQFPNYSSELNVNALLLGDSALYLCASSLRGLYSNQPQHFGDGTRLSIL.

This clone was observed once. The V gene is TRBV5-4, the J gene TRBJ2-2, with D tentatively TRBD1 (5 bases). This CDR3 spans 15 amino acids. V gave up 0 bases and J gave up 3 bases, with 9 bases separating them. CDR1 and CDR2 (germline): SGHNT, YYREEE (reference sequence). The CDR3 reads CASSLARADTGELFF. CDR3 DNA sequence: TGTGCCAGCAGCTTGGCCAGGGCGGACACCGGGGAGCTGTTTTTT.

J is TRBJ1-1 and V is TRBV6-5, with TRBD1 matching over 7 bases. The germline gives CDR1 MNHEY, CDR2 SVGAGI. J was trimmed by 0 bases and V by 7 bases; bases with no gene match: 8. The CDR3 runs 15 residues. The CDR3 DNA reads TGTGCCAGCACTATAAACAGGGGCATGAACACTGAAGCTTTCTTT. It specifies CASTINRGMNTEAFF.